This TCR beta chain comes out of a study of cytomegalovirus exposure and HLA in healthy donors. This PCR relied on a set of 60 Vbeta primers and 13 Jbeta primers. Some clones are missing from TCRdb's copy, which holds only in-frame ones; the method was immunoSEQ multiplex PCR. The sample contains around 150,000 clones, approximately 77% of which appear only once. The CDR3 length is 15 residues. V was pared by 0 bases and J by 2 bases, with 11 bases between. Germline V CDR1 and CDR2: SGDLS, YYNGEE. Sequenced: PBMCs. The chain has TRBV9 and TRBJ2-5; D possibly corresponds to TRBD1 (6 bases). The clonotype originates from a man between 18 and 35 years old in good health and CMV-seronegative. The DNA for the CDR3 is TGTGCCAGCAGCGTAGGAGGACAGCCTCAAGAGACCCAGTACTTC. This translates into CASSVGGQPQETQYF.